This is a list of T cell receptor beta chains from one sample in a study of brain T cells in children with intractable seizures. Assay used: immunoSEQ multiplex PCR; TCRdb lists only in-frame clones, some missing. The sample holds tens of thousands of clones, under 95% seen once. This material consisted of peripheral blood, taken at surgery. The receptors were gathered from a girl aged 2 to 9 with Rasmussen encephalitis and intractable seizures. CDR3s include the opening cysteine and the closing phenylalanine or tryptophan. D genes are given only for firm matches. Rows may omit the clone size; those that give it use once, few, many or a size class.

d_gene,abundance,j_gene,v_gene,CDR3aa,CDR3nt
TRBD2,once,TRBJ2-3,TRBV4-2,CASSGTSVSTDTQYF,TGTGCCAGCAGCGGGACTAGCGTGAGCACAGATACGCAGTATTTT
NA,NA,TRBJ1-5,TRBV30,CAWKVQGDQPQHF,TGTGCCTGGAAGGTTCAGGGTGATCAGCCCCAGCATTTT
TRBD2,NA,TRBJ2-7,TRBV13,CASSSPGRNHEQYF,TGTGCCAGCAGCTCGCCCGGGAGGAACCACGAGCAGTACTTC
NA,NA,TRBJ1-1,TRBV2,CASSDRLQSEAFF,TGTGCCAGCAGTGACAGGCTCCAGAGTGAAGCTTTCTTT
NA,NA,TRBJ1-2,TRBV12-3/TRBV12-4,CASSYTLGGAVF,TGTGCCAGCAGTTACACCTTGGGAGGAGCCGTCTTC
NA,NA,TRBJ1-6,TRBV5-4,CASSAGVSYNSPLHF,TGTGCCAGCAGCGCGGGGGTATCCTATAATTCACCCCTCCACTTT
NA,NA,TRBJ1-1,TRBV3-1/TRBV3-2,CASSQGVQGVGTEAFF,TGTGCCAGCAGCCAGGGAGTCCAGGGCGTAGGCACTGAAGCTTTCTTT
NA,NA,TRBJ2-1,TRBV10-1,CASSDPGQVNEQFF,TGCGCCAGCAGTGACCCAGGGCAGGTCAATGAGCAGTTCTTC
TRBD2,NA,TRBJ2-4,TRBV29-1,CSVAPLAGYKNIQYF,TGCAGCGTCGCTCCACTAGCGGGGTACAAAAACATTCAGTACTTC
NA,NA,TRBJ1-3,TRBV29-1,CSVEGGRNTIYF,TGCAGCGTTGAAGGGGGGAGAAACACCATATATTTT
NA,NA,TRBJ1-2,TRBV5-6,CASSLDIGRGINYGYTF,TGTGCCAGCAGCTTGGATATCGGACGGGGGATTAACTATGGCTACACCTTC
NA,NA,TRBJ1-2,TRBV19,CASSRGGDYGYTF,TGTGCCAGTAGTCGGGGGGGCGACTATGGCTACACCTTC
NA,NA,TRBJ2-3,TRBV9,CASSAPTDTQYF,TGTGCCAGCAGCGCACCCACAGATACGCAGTATTTT
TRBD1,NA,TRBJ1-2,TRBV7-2,CASSLGTGVYGYTF,TGTGCCAGCAGCTTAGGGACAGGGGTCTATGGCTACACCTTC
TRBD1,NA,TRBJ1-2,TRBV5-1,CASSLGGTGLRGYTF,TGCGCCAGCAGCCTAGGCGGGACAGGGCTAAGAGGCTACACCTTC
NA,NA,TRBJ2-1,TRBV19,CASTIQGSYNEQFF,TGTGCCAGTACAATCCAGGGGTCCTACAATGAGCAGTTCTTC
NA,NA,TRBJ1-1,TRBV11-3,CASSPRGGASTEAFF,TGTGCCAGCAGCCCCCGTGGAGGGGCGAGCACTGAAGCTTTCTTT
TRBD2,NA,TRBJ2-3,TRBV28,CASSLVLAGGLSTDTQYF,TGTGCCAGCAGTTTGGTACTAGCGGGAGGCCTAAGCACAGATACGCAGTATTTT
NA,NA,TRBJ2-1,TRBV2,CASKDYNEQFF,TGTGCCAGCAAGGACTACAATGAGCAGTTCTTC
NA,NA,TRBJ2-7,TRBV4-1,CASSQAPGYEQYF,TGCGCCAGCAGCCAAGCTCCCGGGTACGAGCAGTACTTC
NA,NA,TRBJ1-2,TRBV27,CASSLSRDIYGYTF,TGTGCCAGCAGTTTATCTCGAGACATCTATGGCTACACCTTC
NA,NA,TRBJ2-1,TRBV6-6,CASSYSSLGDFEQFF,TGTGCCAGCAGTTACTCTTCTCTCGGAGATTTTGAGCAGTTCTTC
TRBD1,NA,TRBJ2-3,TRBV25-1,CASGPTGVDTQYF,TGTGCCAGCGGGCCCACAGGGGTAGATACGCAGTATTTT
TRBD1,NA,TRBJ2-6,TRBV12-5,CATQGGSSGANVLTF,TGTGCTACTCAAGGGGGCAGCTCTGGGGCCAACGTCCTGACTTTC
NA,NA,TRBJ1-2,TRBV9,CASSLTGTVNYGYTF,TGTGCCAGCTCACTCACCGGGACTGTTAACTATGGCTACACCTTC
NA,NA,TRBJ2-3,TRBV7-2,CASSLGEGTDTQYF,TGTGCCAGCAGCCTCGGGGAGGGCACAGATACGCAGTATTTT
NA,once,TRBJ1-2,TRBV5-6,CASSSTGSIGYTF,TGTGCCAGCAGCAGCACAGGGTCAATTGGCTACACCTTC
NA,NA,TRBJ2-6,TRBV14,CASSQGSGANVLTF,TGTGCCAGCAGCCAAGGTTCTGGGGCCAACGTCCTGACTTTC
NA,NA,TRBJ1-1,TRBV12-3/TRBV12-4,CASSPPVRAEAFF,TGTGCCAGCAGCCCTCCGGTAAGGGCTGAAGCTTTCTTT
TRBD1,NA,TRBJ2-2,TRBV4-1,CASSPGQGEGANTGELFF,TGCGCCAGCAGCCCTGGACAGGGTGAAGGGGCGAACACCGGGGAGCTGTTTTTT
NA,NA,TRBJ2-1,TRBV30,CAWAPQGRSYNEQFF,TGTGCCTGGGCTCCACAGGGTCGCTCCTACAATGAGCAGTTCTTC
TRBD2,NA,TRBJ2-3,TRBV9,CASSNFPTSGRTDTQYF,TGTGCCAGCAGCAACTTTCCGACTAGCGGGAGGACAGATACGCAGTATTTT
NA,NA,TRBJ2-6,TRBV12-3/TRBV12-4,CASTSGANVLTF,TGTGCCAGCACATCTGGGGCCAACGTCCTGACTTTC
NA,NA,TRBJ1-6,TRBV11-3,CASSLEGRWHSPLHF,TGTGCCAGCAGCTTAGAAGGGCGTTGGCATTCACCCCTCCACTTT
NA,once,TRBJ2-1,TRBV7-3,CASSLVAGSPYNEQFF,TGTGCCAGCAGCTTAGTGGCGGGATCCCCTTACAATGAGCAGTTCTTC
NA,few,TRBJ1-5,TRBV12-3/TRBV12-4,CASSLYTQPQHF,TGTGCCAGCAGTTTATACACTCAGCCCCAGCATTTT
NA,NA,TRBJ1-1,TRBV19,CASSSTRENTEAFF,TGTGCCAGTAGTTCGACCAGGGAGAACACTGAAGCTTTCTTT
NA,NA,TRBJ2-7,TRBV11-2,CASGLSEQYF,TGTGCCAGCGGTCTCTCGGAGCAGTACTTC
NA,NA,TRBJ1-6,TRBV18,CASSPPRGLDNSPLHF,TGTGCCAGCTCACCACCGAGGGGCCTTGATAATTCACCCCTCCACTTT
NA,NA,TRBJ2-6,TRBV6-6,CASRQTGTGANVLTF,TGTGCCAGCAGACAAACAGGGACTGGGGCCAACGTCCTGACTTTC
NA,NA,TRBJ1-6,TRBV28,CASRGDRPLPSPLHF,TGTGCCAGCAGGGGGGACCGACCACTCCCTTCACCCCTCCACTTT
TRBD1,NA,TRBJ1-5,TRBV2,CASRADRGYQPQHF,TGTGCCAGCAGGGCCGACAGGGGCTATCAGCCCCAGCATTTT
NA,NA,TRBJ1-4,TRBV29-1,CSVERRVGKLFF,TGCAGCGTTGAGCGCAGGGTCGGAAAACTGTTTTTT
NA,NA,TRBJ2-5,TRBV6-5,CASAGGLWEETQYF,TGTGCCAGCGCCGGGGGACTCTGGGAGGAGACCCAGTACTTC
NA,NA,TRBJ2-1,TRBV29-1,CSILAPLWNEQFF,TGCAGCATTCTAGCGCCTCTGTGGAATGAGCAGTTCTTC
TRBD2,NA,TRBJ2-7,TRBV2,CASSDSGVSSYEQYF,TGTGCCAGCAGTGATAGCGGGGTAAGCTCCTACGAGCAGTACTTC
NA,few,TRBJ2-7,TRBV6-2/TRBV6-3,CASSFLYEQYF,TGTGCCAGCAGTTTTTTATACGAGCAGTACTTC
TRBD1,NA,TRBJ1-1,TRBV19,CASIPGQLNTEAFF,TGTGCCAGTATCCCGGGACAGTTGAACACTGAAGCTTTCTTT
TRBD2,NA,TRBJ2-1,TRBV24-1,CATSDLSGGLYNEQFF,TGTGCCACCAGTGATTTGAGCGGGGGCCTCTACAATGAGCAGTTCTTC
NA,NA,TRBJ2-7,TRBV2,CASSVGQGNSYEQYF,TGTGCCAGCAGTGTGGGTCAGGGGAACTCCTACGAGCAGTACTTC
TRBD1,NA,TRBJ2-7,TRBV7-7,CASSLRQGSSYEQYF,TGTGCCAGCAGCCTCAGACAGGGAAGCTCCTACGAGCAGTACTTC
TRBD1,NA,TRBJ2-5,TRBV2,CASSGLDRAETQYF,TGTGCCAGCAGTGGGTTGGACAGGGCGGAGACCCAGTACTTC
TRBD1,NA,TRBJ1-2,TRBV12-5,CASGSDRVGYTF,TGTGCTAGTGGGTCCGACAGGGTCGGCTACACCTTC
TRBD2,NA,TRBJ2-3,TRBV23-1,CASSQGLAGGPNDTDTQYF,TGCGCCAGCAGTCAAGGATTAGCGGGGGGGCCTAATGACACAGATACGCAGTATTTT